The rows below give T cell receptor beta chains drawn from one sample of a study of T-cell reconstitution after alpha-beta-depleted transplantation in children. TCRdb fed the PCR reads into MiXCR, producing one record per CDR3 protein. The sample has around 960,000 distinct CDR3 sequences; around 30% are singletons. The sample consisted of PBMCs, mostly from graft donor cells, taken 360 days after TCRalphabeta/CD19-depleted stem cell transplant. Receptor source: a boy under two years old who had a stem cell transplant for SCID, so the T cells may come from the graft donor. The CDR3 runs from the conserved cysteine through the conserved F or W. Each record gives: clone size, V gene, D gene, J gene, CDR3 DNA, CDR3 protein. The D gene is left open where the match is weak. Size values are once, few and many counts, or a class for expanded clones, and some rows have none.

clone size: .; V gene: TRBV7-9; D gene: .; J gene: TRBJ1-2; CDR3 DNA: TGTGCCAGCAGTCCGACCGAGTACTATGGCTACACCTTC; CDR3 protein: CASSPTEYYGYTF
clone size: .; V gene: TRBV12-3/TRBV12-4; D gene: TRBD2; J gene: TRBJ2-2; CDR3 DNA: TGTGCCAGCAGTTTATACGGGGGGGGTGGCGGGGAGCTGTTTTTT; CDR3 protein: CASSLYGGGGGELFF
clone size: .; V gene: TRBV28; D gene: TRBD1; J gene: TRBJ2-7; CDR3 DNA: TGTGCCAGCACCCGGACAGGGCCACCCTACGAGCAGTACTTC; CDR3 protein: CASTRTGPPYEQYF
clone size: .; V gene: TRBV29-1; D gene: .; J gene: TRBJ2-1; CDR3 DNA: TGCAGCGTCCGTCCCGGGGGGCGCGGAAATGAGCAGTTCTTC; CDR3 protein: CSVRPGGRGNEQFF
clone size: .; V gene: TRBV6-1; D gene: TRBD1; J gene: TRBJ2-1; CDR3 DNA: TGTGCCAGCACCAAGACAGGGGTAATGTCCTACAATGAGCAGTTCTTC; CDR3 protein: CASTKTGVMSYNEQFF
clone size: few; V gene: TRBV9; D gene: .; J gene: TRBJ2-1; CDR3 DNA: TGTGCCAGCAGCGGATCCCACTTTGGTGAGCAGTTCTTC; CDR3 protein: CASSGSHFGEQFF
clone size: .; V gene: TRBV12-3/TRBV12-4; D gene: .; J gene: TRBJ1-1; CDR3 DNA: TGTGCCAGCAGTTTAGAGCCCACTGAAGCTTTCTTT; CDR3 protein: CASSLEPTEAFF
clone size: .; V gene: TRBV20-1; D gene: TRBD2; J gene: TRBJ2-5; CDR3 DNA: TGCAGTGCGGGGATAGCGGGGGGGCAGGAGACCCAGTACTTC; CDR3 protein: CSAGIAGGQETQYF
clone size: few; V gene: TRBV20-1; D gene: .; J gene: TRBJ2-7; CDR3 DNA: TGCAGTGCTAGAGATCCCGGCAGGGCCGACGAGCAGTACTTC; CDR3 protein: CSARDPGRADEQYF
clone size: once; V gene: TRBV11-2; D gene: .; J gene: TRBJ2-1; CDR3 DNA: TGTGCCAGCAGCTTATATCCGGGGGTGCGGGACTACAATGAGCAGTTCTTC; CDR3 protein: CASSLYPGVRDYNEQFF
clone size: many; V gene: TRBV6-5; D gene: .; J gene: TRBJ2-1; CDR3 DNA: TGTGCCAGCAGTGCTTACAATGAGCAGTTCTTC; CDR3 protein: CASSAYNEQFF
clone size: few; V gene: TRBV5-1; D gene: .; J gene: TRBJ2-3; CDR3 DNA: TGCGCCAGCAGAATGAGGGGGGAGACAGATACGCAGTATTTT; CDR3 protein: CASRMRGETDTQYF
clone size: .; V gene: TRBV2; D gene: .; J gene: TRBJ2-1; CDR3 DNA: TGTGCCAGCAGTGAACGACTTATAACCTACAATGAGCAGTTCTTC; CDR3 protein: CASSERLITYNEQFF
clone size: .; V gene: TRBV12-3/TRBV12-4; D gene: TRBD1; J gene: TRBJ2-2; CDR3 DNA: TGTGCCAGCAGTTTCGCTCCGGGACAGGGGGAATCCGGGGAGCTGTTTTTT; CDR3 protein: CASSFAPGQGESGELFF
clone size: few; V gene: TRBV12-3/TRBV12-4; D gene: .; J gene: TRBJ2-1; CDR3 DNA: TGTGCCAGCAGTTTAAACGGGGACGAAGGATACAATGAGCAGTTCTTC; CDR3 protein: CASSLNGDEGYNEQFF
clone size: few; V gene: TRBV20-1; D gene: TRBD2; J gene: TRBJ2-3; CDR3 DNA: TGCAGTGCTAGGGCCGGACTAGCGGATACGCAGTATTTT; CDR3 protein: CSARAGLADTQYF
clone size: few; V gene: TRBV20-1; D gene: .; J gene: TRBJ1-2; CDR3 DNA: TGCAGTGCTAGAGATAGCCTGTATGGCTACACCTTC; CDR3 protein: CSARDSLYGYTF
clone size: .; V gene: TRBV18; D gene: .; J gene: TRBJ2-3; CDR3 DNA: TGTGCCAGCTCTACGATGGATACGCAGTATTTT; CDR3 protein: CASSTMDTQYF
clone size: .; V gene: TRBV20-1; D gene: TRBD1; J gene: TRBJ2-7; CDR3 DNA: TGCAGTGCTAGAGCAGGGGGGACAGGGTATTACGAGCAGTACTTC; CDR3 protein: CSARAGGTGYYEQYF
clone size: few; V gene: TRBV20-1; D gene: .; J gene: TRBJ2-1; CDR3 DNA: TGCAGTGCTAGAGGCATCAATCTAGGGGGTGAGCAGTTCTTC; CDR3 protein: CSARGINLGGEQFF
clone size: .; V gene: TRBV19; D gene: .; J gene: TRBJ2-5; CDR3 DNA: TGTGCCAGTAGACGCATGCCAGGGTACCAAGAGACCCAGTACTTC; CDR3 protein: CASRRMPGYQETQYF
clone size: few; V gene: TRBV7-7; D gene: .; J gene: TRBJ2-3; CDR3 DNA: TGTGCCAGCAGGCCCTCAGTCACAGATACGCAGTATTTT; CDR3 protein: CASRPSVTDTQYF
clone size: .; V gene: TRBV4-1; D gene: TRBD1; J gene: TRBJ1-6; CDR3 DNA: TGCGCCAGCAGCCAAGGGAGACAGGGTAATTCACCCCTCCACTTT; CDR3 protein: CASSQGRQGNSPLHF
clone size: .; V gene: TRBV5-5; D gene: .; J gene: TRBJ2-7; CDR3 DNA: TGTGCCAGCAGCCAAATACCAAGTATAGCGGACGAGCAGTACTTC; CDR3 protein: CASSQIPSIADEQYF
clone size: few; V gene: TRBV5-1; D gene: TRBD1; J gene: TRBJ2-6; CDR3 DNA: TGCGCCAGCAGGGGGGACAGCTCCAACGTCCTGACTTTC; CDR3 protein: CASRGDSSNVLTF
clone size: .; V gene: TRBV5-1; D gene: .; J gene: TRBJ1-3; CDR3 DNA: TGCGCCAGCAGGTATACAGGACCCGGAAACACCATATATTTT; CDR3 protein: CASRYTGPGNTIYF
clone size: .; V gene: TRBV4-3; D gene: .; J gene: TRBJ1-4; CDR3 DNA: TGCGCCAGCAGCCAATTCGGTAAATCGGGGTGGATTAATGAAAAACTGTTTTTT; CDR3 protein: CASSQFGKSGWINEKLFF
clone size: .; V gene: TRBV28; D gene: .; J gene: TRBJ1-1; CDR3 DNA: TGTGCCAGCAGTTCCCCTGATGGGATTGAAGCTTTCTTT; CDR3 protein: CASSSPDGIEAFF
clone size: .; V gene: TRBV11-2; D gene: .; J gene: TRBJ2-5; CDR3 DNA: TGTGCCAGCAGCTTTGGGGGGGCCCCAGCAGAGACCCAGTACTTC; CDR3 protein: CASSFGGAPAETQYF
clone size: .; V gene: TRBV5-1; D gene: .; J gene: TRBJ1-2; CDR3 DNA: TGCGCCAGCAGCTTGGGGGGGCCGGATGGCTACACCTTC; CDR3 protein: CASSLGGPDGYTF
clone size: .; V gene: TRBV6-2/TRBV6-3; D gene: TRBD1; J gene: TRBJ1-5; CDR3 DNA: TGTGCCAGCAGGAGGACAGGGGGATCGGAGCCGAAAGCCCGCTTAGACCAGCATTTT; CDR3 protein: CASRRTGGSEPKARLDQHF
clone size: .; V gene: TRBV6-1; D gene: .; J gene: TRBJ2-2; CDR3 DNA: TGTGCCAGCAATAAGCGGCAGCACACCGGGGAGCTGTTTTTT; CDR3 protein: CASNKRQHTGELFF
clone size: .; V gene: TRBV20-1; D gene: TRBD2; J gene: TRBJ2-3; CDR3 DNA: TGCAGTGCTAGAGATTTGAGCCCCGGGACTACACTTTCTAGCACAGATACGCAGTATTTT; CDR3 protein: CSARDLSPGTTLSSTDTQYF
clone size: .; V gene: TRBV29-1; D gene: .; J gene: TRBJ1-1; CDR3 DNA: TGCAGCGCTTTGGACCCGAACACTGAAGCTTTCTTT; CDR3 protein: CSALDPNTEAFF